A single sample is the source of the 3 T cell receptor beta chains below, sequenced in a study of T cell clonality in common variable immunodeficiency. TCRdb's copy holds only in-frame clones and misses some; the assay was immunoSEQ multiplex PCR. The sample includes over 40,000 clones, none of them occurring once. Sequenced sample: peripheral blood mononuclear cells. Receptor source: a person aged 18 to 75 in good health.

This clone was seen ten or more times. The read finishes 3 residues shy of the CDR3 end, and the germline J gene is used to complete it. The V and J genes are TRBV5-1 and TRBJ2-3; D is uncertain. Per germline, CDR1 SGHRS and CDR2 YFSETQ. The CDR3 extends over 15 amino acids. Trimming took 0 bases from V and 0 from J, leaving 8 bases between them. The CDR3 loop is CASSLEYSSTDTQYF. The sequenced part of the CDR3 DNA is TGCGCCAGCAGCTTGGAGTACTCTAGCACAGATACG. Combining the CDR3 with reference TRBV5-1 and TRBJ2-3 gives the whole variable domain KAGVTQTPRYLIKTRGQQVTLSCSPISGHRSVSWYQQTPGQGLQFLFEYFSETQRNKGNFPGRFSGRQFSNSRSEMNVSTLELGDSALYLCASSLEYSSTDTQYFGPGTRLTVL.

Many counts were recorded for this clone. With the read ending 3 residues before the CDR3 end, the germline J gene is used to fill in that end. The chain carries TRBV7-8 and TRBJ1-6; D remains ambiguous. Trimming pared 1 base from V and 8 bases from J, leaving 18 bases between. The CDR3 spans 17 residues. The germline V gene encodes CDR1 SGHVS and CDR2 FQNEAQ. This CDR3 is CASSLVHVRRPDSPLHF. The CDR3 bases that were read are TGTGCCAGCAGCTTAGTACACGTGAGAAGGCCAGATTCACCC.

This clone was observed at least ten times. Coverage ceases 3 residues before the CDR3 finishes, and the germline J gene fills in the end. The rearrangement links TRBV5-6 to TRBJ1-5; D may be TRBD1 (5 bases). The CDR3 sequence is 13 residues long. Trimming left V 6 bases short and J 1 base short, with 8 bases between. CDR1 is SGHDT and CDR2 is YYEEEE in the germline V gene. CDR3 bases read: TGTGCCAGCACCCAGGGAAGCAATCAGCCC. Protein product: CASTQGSNQP. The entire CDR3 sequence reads CASTQGSNQPQHF.